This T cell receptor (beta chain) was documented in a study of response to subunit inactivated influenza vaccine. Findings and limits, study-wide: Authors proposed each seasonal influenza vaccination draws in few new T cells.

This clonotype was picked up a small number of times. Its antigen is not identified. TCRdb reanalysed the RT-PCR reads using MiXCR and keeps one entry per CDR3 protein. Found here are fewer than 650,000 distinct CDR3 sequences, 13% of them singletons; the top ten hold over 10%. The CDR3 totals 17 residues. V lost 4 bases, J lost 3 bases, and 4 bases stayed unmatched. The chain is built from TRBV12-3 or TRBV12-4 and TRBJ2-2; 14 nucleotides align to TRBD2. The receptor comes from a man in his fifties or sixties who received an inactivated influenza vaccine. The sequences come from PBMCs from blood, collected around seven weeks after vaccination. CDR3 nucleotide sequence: TGTGCCAGCAGTTACTCGGGACTAGCGGGAGACACCGGGGAGCTGTTTTTT. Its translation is CASSYSGLAGDTGELFF.